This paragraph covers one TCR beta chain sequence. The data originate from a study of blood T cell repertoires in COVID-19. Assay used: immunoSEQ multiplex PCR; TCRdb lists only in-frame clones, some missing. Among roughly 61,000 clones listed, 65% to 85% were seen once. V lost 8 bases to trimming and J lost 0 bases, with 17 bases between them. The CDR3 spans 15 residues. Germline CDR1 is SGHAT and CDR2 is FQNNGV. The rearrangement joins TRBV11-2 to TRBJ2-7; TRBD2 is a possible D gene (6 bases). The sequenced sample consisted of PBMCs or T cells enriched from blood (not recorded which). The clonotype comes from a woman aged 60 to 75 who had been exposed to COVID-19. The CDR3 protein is CASGFDGRYSYEQYF. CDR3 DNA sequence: TGTGCCAGCGGGTTCGATGGGAGGTACTCCTACGAGCAGTACTTC.